This TCR beta chain stems from a study of blood T cells in healthy people across ages. Findings and limits, study-wide: Age advanced and TCR beta diversity per million T cells fell, roughly linearly.

A second PCR of about 6 to 11 cycles used a sample-barcoded 5' primer and a J-beta primer mix. TCRdb analysed the 5' RACE reads with MiXCR anew, one entry per CDR3 protein. The sample carries around 1,600,000 distinct CDR3 sequences, about 45% recorded once. Comments on this clonotype: Its antigen is still unknown.

The V end was cut by 3 bases, the J end by 2 bases, with 7 bases between. Germline V gene sequence: CDR1 DFQATT, CDR2 SNEGSKA (reference sequence). The CDR3 contains 12 residues. The rearrangement links TRBV20-1 to TRBJ2-5; a weak D match, TRBD1 (6 bases). Sequenced input: blood. The sequence derives from a woman aged 18-29 years in good health. CDR3 bases: TGCAGTGCTAGTGGACAGCAAGAGACCCAGTACTTC. Encoded protein: CSASGQQETQYF.